One and the same sample provided the 28 T cell receptor beta chains below, sequenced in a study of breast tumors, draining lymph nodes, adjacent tissues. MiXCR was run by TCRdb on the multiplex PCR reads, yielding one entry per CDR3 protein. The table shows tens of thousands of distinct CDR3 sequences, with over 40% occurring only once. Sequencing was performed on breast tumor tissue. These receptors were taken from a female donor with breast cancer. Some clones in this sample may be carry-over from other donors' samples.

This clonotype was counted a few times. The CDR3 sequence: CASSQGAPTYEQYF. CDR3 coding DNA: TGTGCCAGCAGTCAGGGGGCGCCGACCTACGAGCAGTACTTC. The V call is TRBV6-4, the J call TRBJ2-7; 8 bases are a match to TRBD1. This CDR3 has 14 amino acids. CDR1 and CDR2 from the germline V gene are MRHNA and SNTAGT. Trimming removed 5 bases from V and 2 bases from J; junction bases left unmatched: 5.

The table lists this clonotype with many counts. The chain is built from TRBV10-3 and TRBJ2-2; 8 nucleotides match TRBD1. The CDR3 spans 13 residues. Per germline, CDR1 ENHRY and CDR2 SYGVKD. The CDR3 sequence is CAQQGEGGGELFF. DNA of the CDR3: TGTGCACAACAGGGGGAAGGTGGCGGGGAGCTGTTTTTT.

This clonotype was seen at least ten times. J is TRBJ1-2 and V is TRBV25-1; D is undetermined. Between the trimmed V and J ends, which lost 1 base and 4 bases, there was a span of 10 bases. CDR3 length equals 14 residues. The germline gives CDR1 MGHDK, CDR2 SYGVNS. CDR3 sequence: CASSELLAVYGYTF. In nucleotides, the CDR3 is TGTGCCAGCAGTGAATTACTGGCAGTCTATGGCTACACCTTC.

V and J are TRBV28 and TRBJ1-2; 10 nucleotides match TRBD1. J was trimmed by 6 bases and V by 4 bases; bases with no gene match: 11. The V gene's germline CDR1 is MDHEN and CDR2 SYDVKM. The CDR3 runs to 16 residues. The CDR3 DNA is TGTGCCAGCAGTTCCGGACAGGGGGTTGGGTCAGATGGCTACACCTTC. Translating gives CASSSGQGVGSDGYTF.

V usage is TRBV4-3 and J usage is TRBJ2-1; TRBD2 matches 12 bases. From germline, CDR1 is LGHNA and CDR2 YSLEER. This CDR3 is 17 amino acids long. V was pared by 3 bases and J by 8 bases, with 11 bases of the junction left unmatched. In DNA, the CDR3 is TGCGCCAGCAGCCAGGATTTTCTAGCGGGAGGGTTTGATGAGCAGTTCTTC. Protein: CASSQDFLAGGFDEQFF.

The chain is built from TRBV4-1 and TRBJ1-5; D is unresolved. There are 16 residues in the CDR3. Trimming shortened V by 1 base and J by 0 bases, and 10 bases separated the two germline ends. From germline, CDR1 is MGHRA and CDR2 YSYEKL. The DNA for the CDR3 is TGCGCCAGCAGCCAAGGCGCAGGATATAGCAATCAGCCCCAGCATTTT. Translating gives CASSQGAGYSNQPQHF.

This clonotype came up many times. This chain uses TRBV2 with TRBJ2-7; D ambiguous. V dropped 5 bases and J dropped 3 bases, with 5 bases sitting between them. Per the germline V gene, CDR1 is SNHLY and CDR2 is FYNNEI. The CDR3 extends over 11 amino acids. Written as DNA, the CDR3 is TGTGCCAGCAGTCCTTACTACGAGCAGTACTTC. Encoded protein: CASSPYYEQYF.

This clonotype was seen only once. The J gene is TRBJ1-5, the V gene TRBV20-1; D is perhaps TRBD1 (6 bases). Germline CDR1 and CDR2: DFQATT and SNEGSKA (reference sequence). V lost 5 bases and J lost 6, with 14 bases in between. There are 13 residues in the CDR3. CDR3 coding DNA: TGCAGTGCTCTAAGGGGGGAAGGTCAGCCCCAGCATTTT. Residues: CSALRGEGQPQHF.

The chain couples TRBV18 to TRBJ1-1; TRBD1 is a possible D gene (5 bases). V shed 5 bases and J shed 12 bases, with 13 bases lying between them. The CDR3 covers 11 residues. Germline assignment: CDR1 KGHSH and CDR2 LQKENI. The CDR3 here is CASSRDLWTFF. DNA for the CDR3: TGTGCCAGCTCAAGGGACCTGTGGACTTTCTTT.

This clonotype came up many times. This sequence joins TRBV3-1 and TRBJ2-7; no definite D call. The germline V and J ends were trimmed by 1 base and 5 bases, with 6 bases remaining between them. The CDR3 has 12 residues. Germline V CDR1 and CDR2: LGHDT, YNNKEL (reference sequence). The CDR3 reads CASSQVTNEQYF. The CDR3 DNA follows: TGTGCCAGCAGCCAAGTTACAAACGAGCAGTACTTC.

This chain uses TRBV11-2 with TRBJ1-4; D unclear. The V gene's germline CDR1 is SGHAT and CDR2 FQNNGV. This CDR3 contains 16 residues. Between the trimmed V and J ends, which lost 1 base and 8 bases, there was a span of 17 bases. In nucleotides, the CDR3 is TGTGCCAGCAGCTTAGGGTTTCTAGGCCAGCAAGAAAAACTGTTTTTT. It specifies CASSLGFLGQQEKLFF. Combining the CDR3 with reference TRBV11-2 and TRBJ1-4 gives the whole variable domain EAGVAQSPRYKIIEKRQSVAFWCNPISGHATLYWYQQILGQGPKLLIQFQNNGVVDDSQLPKDRFSAERLKGVDSTLKIQPAKLEDSAVYLCASSLGFLGQQEKLFFGSGTQLSVL.

About this clonotype itself: Mismatch with germline at one junction end may stem from a read error. This chain uses TRBV12-5 with TRBJ1-6; perhaps TRBD1 as D (6 bases). CDR3 length equals 15 residues. Germline-derived CDR1 and CDR2 are LGHNT and FRNRAP. CDR3 sequence reads: CASGSLSAGGSPPHF. CDR3 DNA: TGTGCTAGTGGTTCCCTATCGGCGGGGGGCTCACCCCCCCACTTT.

This clonotype was counted a few times. The chain uses TRBV18 and TRBJ2-4; D not resolved. Deletions cut 6 bases from V and 5 bases from J, with 14 bases between. Germline CDR1 KGHSH, CDR2 LQKENI. The CDR3 has 14 amino acids. The CDR3 here is CASSVGSRENIQYF. Written as DNA, the CDR3 is TGTGCCAGCTCGGTAGGATCTCGGGAAAACATTCAGTACTTC.

This clonotype was counted many times. This chain links TRBV29-1 with TRBJ2-1, with D tentatively TRBD1 (5 bases). V was pared by 5 bases and J by 3 bases, with 14 bases between. Germline CDR1 SQVTM, CDR2 ANQGSEA. This CDR3 region has 14 residues. CDR3 sequence (DNA): TGCAGCGTTCGTGAACAGGCAGACTACAATGAGCAGTTCTTC. The encoded protein is CSVREQADYNEQFF.

This clonotype is a singleton in its sample. This sequence joins TRBV19 and TRBJ1-5; D may be TRBD1 (5 bases). The CDR3 covers 13 residues. With 4 bases removed from V and 4 bases from J, the gap between germline ends came to 8 bases. Germline CDR1 is LNHDA and CDR2 is SQIVND (reference sequence). CDR3 nucleotide sequence: TGTGCCAGTAGTAAAGCAGGGAATCAGCCCCAGCATTTT. Translating gives CASSKAGNQPQHF. The full variable domain, completed using reference TRBV19 and TRBJ1-5, is DGGITQSPKYLFRKEGQNVTLSCEQNLNHDAMYWYRQDPGQGLRLIYYSQIVNDFQKGDIAEGYSVSREKKESFPLTVTSAQKNPTAFYLCASSKAGNQPQHFGDGTRLSIL.

This clonotype was seen many times. This chain connects TRBV19 to TRBJ2-5; the match to TRBD1 covers 7 bases. CDR1 LNHDA and CDR2 SQIVND come from the germline V gene (reference sequence). J gave up 3 bases and V 0 bases, and 4 bases lay outside the gene matches. CDR3 size: 15 residues. The CDR3 bases are TGTGCCAGTAGTATAGAGGGACAGAGAAAAGAGACCCAGTACTTC. Translated, it gives CASSIEGQRKETQYF.

This clonotype has ten or more counts. V usage is TRBV30 and J usage is TRBJ1-2; TRBD1 aligns across 7 bases. CDR1 GTSNPN and CDR2 SVGIG come from the germline V gene (reference sequence). V shed 5 bases, J shed 8 bases, and the junction held 5 bases outside the gene matches. This CDR3 comprises 11 residues. The CDR3 region has the DNA TGTGCCTGGGGATCAGGGGGAGGCTACACCTTC. Its translation: CAWGSGGGYTF.

This clonotype was observed many times. V usage is TRBV6-1 and J usage is TRBJ2-1, with no clear D. The CDR3 runs to 13 residues. Per germline, CDR1 MNHNS and CDR2 SASEGT. Trimming cost V 2 bases and J 6 bases, with 8 bases left between them. In nucleotides, the CDR3 is TGTGCCAGCAGTGAATTTGGGGTCAATGAGCAGTTCTTC. Its translation: CASSEFGVNEQFF.

This clonotype was picked up many times. The V call is TRBV6-5, the J call TRBJ2-3; 9 bases align to TRBD1. CDR1 MNHEY and CDR2 SVGAGI come from the germline V gene. The length of the CDR3 is 16 residues. J was trimmed by 0 bases and V by 6 bases; bases with no gene match: 7. CDR3 bases: TGTGCCAGCAGGCTCCTCGGGACAGGGAGCACAGATACGCAGTATTTT. This encodes CASRLLGTGSTDTQYF.

This clonotype was recorded at least ten times. CDR3 amino acids: CASSRQTAGDYEQYF. The CDR3 bases are TGCGCCAGCAGCCGACAGACGGCAGGGGACTACGAGCAGTACTTC. V usage is TRBV4-3 and J usage is TRBJ2-7; D is perhaps TRBD1 (6 bases). Germline V gene lookup returns CDR1 LGHNA and CDR2 YSLEER. V was trimmed by 4 bases and J by 3 bases, leaving 16 bases between them. The CDR3 is 15 residues long.

This clonotype appeared many times. The genes are TRBV19 and TRBJ2-1, with 9 bases fitting TRBD1. The CDR3 length is 15 residues. CDR1 is LNHDA, CDR2 SQIVND, per germline (reference sequence). J gave up 8 bases and V 7 bases, and 12 bases lay outside the gene matches. CDR3: CASTLGDRDRYEQFF. The CDR3 bases are TGTGCCAGTACCCTGGGGGACAGGGACAGATATGAGCAGTTCTTC.

The chain recombines TRBV7-3 with TRBJ2-1; possible D gene TRBD1, 6 bases. The CDR3 loop spans 13 amino acids. Trimming cost V 5 bases and J 6 bases, with 11 bases left between them. Germline-derived CDR1 and CDR2 are SGHTA and FQGTGA. In DNA, the CDR3 is TGTGCCAGCAGCAATGGGGGCGGCAATGAGCAGTTCTTC. Amino acid sequence: CASSNGGGNEQFF.

This clonotype was recorded at least ten times. The chain carries TRBV30 and TRBJ2-3; D is uncertain. Germline V gene data show CDR1 as GTSNPN and CDR2 as SVGIG (reference sequence). This CDR3 is 13 amino acids long. Trimming cost V 2 bases and J 2 bases, with 8 bases left between them. The CDR3 is CAWSLVATDTQYF. In DNA form, the CDR3 reads TGTGCCTGGAGTTTGGTGGCCACAGATACGCAGTATTTT.

The chain combines TRBV20-1 with TRBJ2-5; a weak D match, TRBD2 (6 bases). The germline V gene encodes CDR1 DFQATT and CDR2 SNEGSKA (reference sequence). The CDR3 covers 13 residues. Deletions cut 6 bases from V and 0 bases from J, with 11 bases between. Here the CDR3 reads CSACKRDQETQYF. In DNA form, the CDR3 reads TGCAGTGCGTGCAAGCGGGACCAAGAGACCCAGTACTTC.

With regard to this clonotype: The germline gene is not matched at one end of the junction; a read error may be the cause. CDR3 loop: CASSTGTSGSYERYF. The CDR3 nucleotides are TGTGCCAGCAGCACCGGGACTAGCGGTTCCTACGAGCGGTACTTT. The gene calls are TRBV7-2 and TRBJ2-7; the match to TRBD2 covers 11 bases. CDR1 and CDR2 (germline): SGHTA, FQGNSA. The CDR3 spans 15 residues.

As DNA, the CDR3 is TGTGCCAGCAGCTTAGGGGGCCTCGGGGCCAACGTCCTGACCCAAGAGACCCAGTACTTC. Amino acid sequence: CASSLGGLGANVLTQETQYF. The chain links TRBV7-9 to TRBJ2-5, with D possibly called TRBD1 or TRBD2 (5 bases each). This CDR3 has 20 amino acids. From germline, CDR1 is SEHNR and CDR2 FQNEAQ (reference sequence). Trimming cost V 1 base and J 1 base, with 25 bases left between them.

Ten or more counts support this clonotype. The rearrangement links TRBV20-1 to TRBJ1-3, with D uncertain. The CDR3 contains 12 residues. CDR1 and CDR2 (germline): DFQATT, SNEGSKA (reference sequence). V was clipped by 6 bases and J by 1 base, with 7 bases between them. This CDR3 is CSADLSGNTIYF. The CDR3 coding sequence is TGCAGTGCCGATCTTTCTGGAAACACCATATATTTT.

By proportion, this clonotype is medium-sized. The V and J genes are TRBV2 and TRBJ1-2; D ambiguous. The CDR3 is made up of 12 amino acids. Germline V CDR1 and CDR2: SNHLY, FYNNEI. Trimming left V 7 bases short and J 6 bases short, with 12 bases between. CDR3 amino acids: CASKETGDGYTF. As DNA, the CDR3 is TGTGCCAGCAAAGAAACCGGGGATGGCTACACCTTC.